The clone carrying this TCR beta chain was found once. Its target is not known. Germline V gene lookup returns CDR1 SGHNT and CDR2 YENEEA. The CDR3 sequence is 15 residues long. Trimming shortened V by 9 bases and J by 5 bases, and 22 bases separated the two germline ends. The sample is drawn from a study of tumor-infiltrating lymphocytes in primary liver carcinoma. Looking at the study overall: Tumor staging was T1-T3 N0M0; sizes spanned about 4.2 to 11 cm across. Study-level points and caveats: Lesser overlap characterized tumor-adjacent and tumor-blood pairs relative to tumor region pairs.

Co-extraction of RNA and DNA was performed on roughly 20-34 mg of unsorted bulk tissue. Reverse transcription of approximately 0.55 ug total RNA with a constant-region primer produced TCR beta cDNA. Sequencing libraries for TCR beta derived from three nested multiplex PCR rounds that used slightly modified ARM-PCR. Rounds one and two of PCR, each of 10 to 11 cycles, were primed with TRBV1-TRBV30 forward primers and a C-beta reverse primer. TCRdb processed the multiplex PCR reads anew with MiXCR; each CDR3 protein has one entry. The repertoire holds 95,000 to 100,000 distinct CDR3 sequences, with around two thirds as singletons.

The chain links TRBV11-3 to TRBJ1-1, with D possibly matching TRBD1 (5 bases). This clonotype was sampled from a woman aged 60-70 years with primary liver carcinoma and hepatitis B virus infection. Input material: liver tumor tissue from sampling region 2. Subset specified: tumor region T2, inferior pole. The CDR3 DNA reads as TGTGCCAGGAGCCCCCCACGGGGCTTGAGTACTGAAGCTTTCTTT. Its translation: CARSPPRGLSTEAFF.